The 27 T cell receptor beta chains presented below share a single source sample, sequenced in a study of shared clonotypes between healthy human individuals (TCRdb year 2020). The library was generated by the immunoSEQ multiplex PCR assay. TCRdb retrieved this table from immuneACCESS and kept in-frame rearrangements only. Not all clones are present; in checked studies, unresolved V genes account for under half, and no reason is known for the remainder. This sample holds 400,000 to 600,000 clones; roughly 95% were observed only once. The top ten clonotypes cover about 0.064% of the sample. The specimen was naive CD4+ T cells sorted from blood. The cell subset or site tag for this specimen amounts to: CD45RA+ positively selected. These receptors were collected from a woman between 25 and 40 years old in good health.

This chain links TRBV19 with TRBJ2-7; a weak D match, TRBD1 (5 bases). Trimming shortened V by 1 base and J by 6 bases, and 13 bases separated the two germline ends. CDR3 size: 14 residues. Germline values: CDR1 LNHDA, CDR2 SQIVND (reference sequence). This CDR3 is CASSIGRQGSEQYF. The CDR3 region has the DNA TGTGCCAGTAGTATAGGCCGGCAGGGAAGCGAGCAGTACTTC. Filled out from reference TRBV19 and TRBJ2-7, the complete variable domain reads DGGITQSPKYLFRKEGQNVTLSCEQNLNHDAMYWYRQDPGQGLRLIYYSQIVNDFQKGDIAEGYSVSREKKESFPLTVTSAQKNPTAFYLCASSIGRQGSEQYFGPGTRLTVT.

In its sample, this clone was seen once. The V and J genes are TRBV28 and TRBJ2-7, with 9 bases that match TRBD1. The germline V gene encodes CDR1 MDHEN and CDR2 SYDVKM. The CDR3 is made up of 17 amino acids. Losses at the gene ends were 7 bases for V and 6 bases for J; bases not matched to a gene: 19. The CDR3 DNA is TGTGCCAGCACCACACAGGGGGCTGGTTCGTTTTATGGCGAGCAGTACTTC. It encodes CASTTQGAGSFYGEQYF.

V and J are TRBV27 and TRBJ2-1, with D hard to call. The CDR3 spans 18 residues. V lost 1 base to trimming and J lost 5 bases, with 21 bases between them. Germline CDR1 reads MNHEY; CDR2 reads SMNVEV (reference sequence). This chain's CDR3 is CASSLFATPFLRHNEQFF. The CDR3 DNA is TGTGCCAGCAGTTTATTCGCCACACCTTTTCTGCGGCACAATGAGCAGTTCTTC.

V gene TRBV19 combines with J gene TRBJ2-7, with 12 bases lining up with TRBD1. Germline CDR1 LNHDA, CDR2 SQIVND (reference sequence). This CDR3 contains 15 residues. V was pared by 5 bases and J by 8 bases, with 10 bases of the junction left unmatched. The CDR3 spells CASSAAGTGGFKQYF. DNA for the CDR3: TGTGCCAGTAGTGCCGCCGGGACAGGGGGCTTTAAGCAGTACTTC.

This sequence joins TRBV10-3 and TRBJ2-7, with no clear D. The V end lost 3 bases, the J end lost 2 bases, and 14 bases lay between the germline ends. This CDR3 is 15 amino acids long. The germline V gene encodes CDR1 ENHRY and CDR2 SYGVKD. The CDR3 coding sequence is TGTGCCATCAGTGACAATAGTAGGTTTGCCTACGAGCAGTACTTC. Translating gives CAISDNSRFAYEQYF.

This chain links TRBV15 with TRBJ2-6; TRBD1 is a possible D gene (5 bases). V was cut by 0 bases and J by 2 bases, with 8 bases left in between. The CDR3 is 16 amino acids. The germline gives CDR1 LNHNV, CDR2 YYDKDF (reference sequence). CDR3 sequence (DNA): TGTGCCACCAGCAGAGATGCAGGGACTGGGGCCAACGTCCTGACTTTC. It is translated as CATSRDAGTGANVLTF. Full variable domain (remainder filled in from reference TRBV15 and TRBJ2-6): DAMVIQNPRYQVTQFGKPVTLSCSQTLNHNVMYWYQQKSSQAPKLLFHYYDKDFNNEADTPDNFQSRRPNTSFCFLDIRSPGLGDTAMYLCATSRDAGTGANVLTFGAGSRLTVL.

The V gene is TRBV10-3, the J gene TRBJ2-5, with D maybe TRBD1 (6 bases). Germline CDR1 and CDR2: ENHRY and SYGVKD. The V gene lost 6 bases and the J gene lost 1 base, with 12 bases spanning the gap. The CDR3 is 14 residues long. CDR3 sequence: CAISLQGAQETQYF. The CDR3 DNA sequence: TGTGCCATCAGCTTACAGGGAGCCCAAGAGACCCAGTACTTC.

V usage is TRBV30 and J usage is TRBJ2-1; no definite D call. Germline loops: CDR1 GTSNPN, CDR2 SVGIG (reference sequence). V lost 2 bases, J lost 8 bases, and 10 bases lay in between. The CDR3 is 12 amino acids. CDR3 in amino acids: CAWSFGGHEQFF. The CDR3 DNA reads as TGTGCCTGGAGTTTCGGTGGGCATGAGCAGTTCTTC. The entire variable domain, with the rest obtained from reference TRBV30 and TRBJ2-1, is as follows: SQTIHQWPATLVQPVGSPLSLECTVEGTSNPNLYWYRQAAGRGLQLLFYSVGIGQISSEVPQNLSASRPQDRQFILSSKKLLLSDSGFYLCAWSFGGHEQFFGPGTRLTVL.

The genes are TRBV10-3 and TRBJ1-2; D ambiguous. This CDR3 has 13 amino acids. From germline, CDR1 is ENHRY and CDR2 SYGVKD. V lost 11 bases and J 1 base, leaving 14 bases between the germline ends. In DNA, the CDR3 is TGTGCCGTAAGACTCAGTGGTAACTATGGCTACACCTTC. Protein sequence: CAVRLSGNYGYTF.

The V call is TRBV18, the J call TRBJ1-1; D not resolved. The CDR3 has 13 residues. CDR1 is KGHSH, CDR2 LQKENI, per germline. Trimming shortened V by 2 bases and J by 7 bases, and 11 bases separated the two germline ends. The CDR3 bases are TGTGCCAGCTCACCAGCCGGGAACGGTGAAGCTTTCTTT. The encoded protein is CASSPAGNGEAFF.

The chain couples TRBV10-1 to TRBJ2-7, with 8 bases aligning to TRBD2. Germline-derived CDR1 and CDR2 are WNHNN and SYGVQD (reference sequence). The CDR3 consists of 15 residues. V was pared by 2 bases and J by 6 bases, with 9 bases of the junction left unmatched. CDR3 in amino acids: CASSEQLAGGSEQYF. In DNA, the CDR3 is TGCGCCAGCAGTGAGCAGCTGGCGGGAGGTTCCGAGCAGTACTTC.

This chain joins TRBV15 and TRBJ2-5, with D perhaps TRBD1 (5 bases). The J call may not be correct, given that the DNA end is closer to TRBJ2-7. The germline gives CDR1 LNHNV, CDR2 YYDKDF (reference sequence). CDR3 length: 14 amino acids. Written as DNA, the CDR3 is TGTGCCACCAGCAGAGCAGGAAGGGGCTACGAGCAGTACTTC. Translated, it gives CATSRAGRGYEQYF.

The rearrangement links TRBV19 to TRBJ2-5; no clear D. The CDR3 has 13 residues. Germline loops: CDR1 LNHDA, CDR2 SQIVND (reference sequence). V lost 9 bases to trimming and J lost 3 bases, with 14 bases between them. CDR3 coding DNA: TGTGCCAGCCGAGGCCGGCGTGAAGAGACCCAGTACTTC. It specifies CASRGRREETQYF.

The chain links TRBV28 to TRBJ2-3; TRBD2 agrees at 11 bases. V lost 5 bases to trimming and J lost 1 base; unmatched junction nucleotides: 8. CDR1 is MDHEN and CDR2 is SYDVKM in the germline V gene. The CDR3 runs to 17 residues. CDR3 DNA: TGTGCCAGCAGTCCCTGGACTAGCGGGTCTGGCACAGATACGCAGTATTTT. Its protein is CASSPWTSGSGTDTQYF.

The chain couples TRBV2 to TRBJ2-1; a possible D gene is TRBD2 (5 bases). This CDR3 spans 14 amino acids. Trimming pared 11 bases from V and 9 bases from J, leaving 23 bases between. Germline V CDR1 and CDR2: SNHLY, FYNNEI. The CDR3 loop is CACPLSPGSSEQFF. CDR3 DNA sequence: TGTGCCTGCCCCCTCTCGCCGGGAAGTAGTGAGCAGTTCTTC.

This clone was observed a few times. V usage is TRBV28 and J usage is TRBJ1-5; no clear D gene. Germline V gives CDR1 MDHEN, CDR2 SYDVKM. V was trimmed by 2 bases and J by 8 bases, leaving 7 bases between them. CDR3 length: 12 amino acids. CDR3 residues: CASSLAWKPQHF. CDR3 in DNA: TGTGCCAGCAGTTTAGCTTGGAAGCCCCAGCATTTT.

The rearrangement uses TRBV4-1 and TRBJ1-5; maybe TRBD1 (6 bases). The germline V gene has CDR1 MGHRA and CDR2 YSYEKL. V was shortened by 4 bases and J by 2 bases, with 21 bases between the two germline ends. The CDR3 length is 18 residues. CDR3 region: CASSPGVGALIGNQPQHF. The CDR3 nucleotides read TGCGCCAGCAGCCCAGGCGTGGGGGCCCTCATCGGCAATCAGCCCCAGCATTTT.

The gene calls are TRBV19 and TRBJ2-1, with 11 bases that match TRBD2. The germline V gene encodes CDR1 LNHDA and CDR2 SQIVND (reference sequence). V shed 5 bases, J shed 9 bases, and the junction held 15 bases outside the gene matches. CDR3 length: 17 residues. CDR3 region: CASSVNSGRADLVEQFF. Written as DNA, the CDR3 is TGTGCCAGTAGTGTAAATAGCGGGAGGGCCGATTTGGTTGAGCAGTTCTTC.

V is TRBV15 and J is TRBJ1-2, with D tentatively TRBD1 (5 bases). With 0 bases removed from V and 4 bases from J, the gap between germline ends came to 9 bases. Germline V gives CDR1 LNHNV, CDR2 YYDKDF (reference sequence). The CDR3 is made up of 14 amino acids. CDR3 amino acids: CATSRDGGGYGYTF. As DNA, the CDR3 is TGTGCCACCAGCAGAGATGGGGGAGGCTATGGCTACACCTTC.

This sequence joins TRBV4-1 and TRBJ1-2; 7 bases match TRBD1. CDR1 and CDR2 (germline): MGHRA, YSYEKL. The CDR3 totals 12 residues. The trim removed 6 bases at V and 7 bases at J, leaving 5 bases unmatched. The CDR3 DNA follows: TGCGCCAGCAGGAGGGGGCAGGGTGGCTACACCTTC. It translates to CASRRGQGGYTF.

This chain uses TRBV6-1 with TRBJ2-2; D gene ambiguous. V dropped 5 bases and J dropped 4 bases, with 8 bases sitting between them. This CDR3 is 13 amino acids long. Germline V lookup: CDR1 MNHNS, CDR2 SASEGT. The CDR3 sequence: CASSRRGTGELFF. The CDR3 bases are TGTGCCAGCAGTCGGAGAGGCACCGGGGAGCTGTTTTTT.

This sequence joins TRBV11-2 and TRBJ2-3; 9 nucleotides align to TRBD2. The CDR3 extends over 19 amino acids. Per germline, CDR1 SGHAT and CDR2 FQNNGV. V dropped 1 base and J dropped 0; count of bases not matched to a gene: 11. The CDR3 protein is CASSLASGTVGRSTDTQYF. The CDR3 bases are TGTGCCAGCAGCTTAGCTAGCGGGACAGTCGGGCGTAGCACAGATACGCAGTATTTT.

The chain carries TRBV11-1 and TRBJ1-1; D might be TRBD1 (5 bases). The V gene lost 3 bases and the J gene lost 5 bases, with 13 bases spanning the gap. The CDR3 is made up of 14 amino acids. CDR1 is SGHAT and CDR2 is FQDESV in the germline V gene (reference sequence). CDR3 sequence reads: CASSFKGNRTEAFF. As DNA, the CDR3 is TGTGCCAGCAGCTTTAAGGGGAATAGGACTGAAGCTTTCTTT.

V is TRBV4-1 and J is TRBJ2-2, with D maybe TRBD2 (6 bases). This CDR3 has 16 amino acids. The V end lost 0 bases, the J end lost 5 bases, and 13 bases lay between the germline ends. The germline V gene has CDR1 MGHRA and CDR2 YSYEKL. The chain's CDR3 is CASSQETGLRTGELFF. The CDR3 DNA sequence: TGCGCCAGCAGCCAAGAAACGGGACTGAGGACCGGGGAGCTGTTTTTT.

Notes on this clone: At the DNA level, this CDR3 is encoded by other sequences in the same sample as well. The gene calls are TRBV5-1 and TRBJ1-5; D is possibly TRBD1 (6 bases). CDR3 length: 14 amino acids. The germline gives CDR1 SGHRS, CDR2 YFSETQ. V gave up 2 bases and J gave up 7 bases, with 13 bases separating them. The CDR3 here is CASSLQGEGQPQHF. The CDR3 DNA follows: TGCGCCAGCAGCTTACAGGGCGAGGGGCAGCCCCAGCATTTT.

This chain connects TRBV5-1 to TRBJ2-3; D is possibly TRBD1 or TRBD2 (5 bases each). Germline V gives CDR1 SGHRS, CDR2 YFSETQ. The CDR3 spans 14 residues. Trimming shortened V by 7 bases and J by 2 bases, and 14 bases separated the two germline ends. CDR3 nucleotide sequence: TGCGCCAGCGGGGCGAGGGGAGTCACAGATACGCAGTATTTT. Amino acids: CASGARGVTDTQYF.

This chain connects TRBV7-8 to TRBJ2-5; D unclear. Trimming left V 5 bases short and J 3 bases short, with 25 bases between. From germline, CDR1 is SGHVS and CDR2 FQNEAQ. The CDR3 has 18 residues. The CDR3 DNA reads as TGTGCCAGCAGCATCCTAACTGCCCTTCGACGGAGAGAAGAGACCCAGTACTTC. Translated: CASSILTALRRREETQYF.